These T cell receptor beta chains were read from a single sample in a study of T cell repertoires in aging, cancer and after chemotherapy. TCRdb reprocessed the multiplex PCR reads via MiXCR and lists one record per CDR3 protein. The sample shows around 9,000 distinct CDR3 sequences, more than 25% of them seen only once. Sequencing was done on a sample of blood. The origin of the receptors is a human donor in good health. Both conserved end residues are part of each CDR3. A D gene is named only where the DNA matches it firmly. Size is omitted from some rows. Given values are once, few, many or a class for expanded clones.

abundance	v_gene	len	j_gene	d_gene	CDR3nt	CDR3aa
-	TRBV18	16	TRBJ2-1	TRBD2	TGTGCCAGCTCACTTGGACTAGCGGGAGGGGATAATGAGCAGTTCTTC	CASSLGLAGGDNEQFF
few	TRBV6-1	18	TRBJ2-7	TRBD2	TGTGCCAGCAGTGAAGAGGCTAGCGGGAGTCTCAGCTCCTACGAGCAGTACTTC	CASSEEASGSLSSYEQYF
-	TRBV29-1	12	TRBJ1-2	-	TGCAGCGTTGCCCGGGGGGCGTATGGCTACACCTTC	CSVARGAYGYTF
few	TRBV10-1	15	TRBJ2-7	-	TGCGCCAGAGGACGGACGGCCCGACAAGAATACGAGCAGTACTTC	CARGRTARQEYEQYF
-	TRBV12-3/TRBV12-4	15	TRBJ2-1	TRBD2	TGTGCCAGCAGTTCTAGCGGGAGACTAAACAATGAGCAGTTCTTC	CASSSSGRLNNEQFF
-	TRBV20-1	14	TRBJ2-7	TRBD2	TGCAGTGCTAGAGATCGACTAGCGGCCTACGAGCAGTACTTC	CSARDRLAAYEQYF
-	TRBV28	14	TRBJ2-2	-	TGTGCCAGCAGTTTATTCCGGAACACCGGGGAGCTGTTTTTT	CASSLFRNTGELFF
-	TRBV6-4	11	TRBJ2-2	-	TGTGCCAGCAGTGCTGGAGGGGAGCTGTTTTTT	CASSAGGELFF
-	TRBV12-3/TRBV12-4	15	TRBJ2-2	-	TGTGCCAGCAGAAGGGGAATTTCGAACACCGGGGAGCTGTTTTTT	CASRRGISNTGELFF
few	TRBV12-3/TRBV12-4	13	TRBJ1-1	-	TGTGCCAGCAGTTTTGACATGAACACTGAAGCTTTCTTT	CASSFDMNTEAFF
-	TRBV7-2	14	TRBJ2-1	TRBD1	TGTGCCAGCAGCTCCCCGGGACAGGTCAATGAGCAGTTCTTC	CASSSPGQVNEQFF
-	TRBV6-5	13	TRBJ1-4	TRBD1	TGTGCCAGCAGTTACTCAGGGGGCGAAAAACTGTTTTTT	CASSYSGGEKLFF
-	TRBV29-1	12	TRBJ2-7	TRBD1	TGCAGCGTTACCCAGGACAGGGAAGAGCAGTACTTC	CSVTQDREEQYF
-	TRBV14	13	TRBJ1-1	-	TGTGCCAGCTCACCCTCGGACAGCACTGAAGCTTTCTTT	CASSPSDSTEAFF
few	TRBV7-9	14	TRBJ1-1	-	TGTGCCAGCAGCGCACCAGGGGTAGGAACTGAAGCTTTCTTT	CASSAPGVGTEAFF
once	TRBV7-2	14	TRBJ1-3	-	TGTGCCAGCAGCCGTCCAGGGGCTGGAAACACCATATATTTT	CASSRPGAGNTIYF
-	TRBV6-2/TRBV6-3	17	TRBJ2-1	TRBD2	TGTGCCAGCACCCTGGAGGCGGGAGGGCCGGATTCGAATGAGCAGTTCTTC	CASTLEAGGPDSNEQFF
-	TRBV5-4	15	TRBJ2-3	-	TGTGCCAGCAGCGCAAAAGGGCGTTACACAGATACGCAGTATTTT	CASSAKGRYTDTQYF
-	TRBV6-1	15	TRBJ2-1	TRBD2	TGTGCCAGCAGTGAACTAGCGGGAGGAAACTATGAGCAGTTCTTC	CASSELAGGNYEQFF
medium-sized	TRBV19	13	TRBJ1-1	TRBD1	TGTGCCAGCCAGGGGGGAGAGAACACTGAAGCTTTCTTT	CASQGGENTEAFF
large	TRBV29-1	11	TRBJ2-7	TRBD1	TGCAGCGTGGCGACAGGGGACGAGCAGTACTTC	CSVATGDEQYF
medium-sized	TRBV29-1	13	TRBJ1-2	-	TGCAGCGTGAAGGGGGGGGGAACCTATGGCTACACCTTC	CSVKGGGTYGYTF
-	TRBV12-3/TRBV12-4	14	TRBJ1-4	-	TGTGCCAGCAACATTGACGGGACGGGCGAAAAACTGTTTTTT	CASNIDGTGEKLFF
-	TRBV6-1	16	TRBJ2-1	TRBD2	TGTGCCAGCAGTGAGGTCGGCGGGAGAATCTACAATGAGGAGTTCTTC	CASSEVGGRIYNEEFF
-	TRBV5-4	15	TRBJ2-3	-	TGTGCCAGCAGCTCCTCCGGGACAAGCACAGATACGCAGTATTTT	CASSSSGTSTDTQYF
-	TRBV4-3	16	TRBJ1-2	-	TGCGCCAGCAGCCAAGAAGTCCGCAGCTTACTTGGTGGCTACACCTTC	CASSQEVRSLLGGYTF
once	TRBV6-1	15	TRBJ1-1	-	TGTGCCAGCAGTGAACTACAGGGCGGGGACACTGAAGCTTTCTTT	CASSELQGGDTEAFF
-	TRBV5-5	15	TRBJ2-3	TRBD2	TGTGCCAGCAGCTCTGGACTAGGGAGCACAGATACGCAGTATTTT	CASSSGLGSTDTQYF
few	TRBV27	15	TRBJ1-5	TRBD1	TGTGCCAGCCGCTGGACAGGGGTCGGCAATCAGCCCCAGCATTTT	CASRWTGVGNQPQHF
few	TRBV18	16	TRBJ1-1	TRBD1	TGTGCCAGCTCACTGGGACAGGGGGGAGTCGGCACTGAAGCTTTCTTT	CASSLGQGGVGTEAFF
-	TRBV19	16	TRBJ1-5	-	TGTGCCAGTAGTCTTGGCCGGGACCCTGGGATTCAGCCCCAGCATTTT	CASSLGRDPGIQPQHF
few	TRBV27	14	TRBJ1-4	TRBD1	TGTGCCAGCAGTCTCGGGACAGCTCCCGAAAAACTGTTTTTT	CASSLGTAPEKLFF